This T cell receptor (beta chain) is drawn from a study of T cell repertoires in cytomegalovirus infection. A remark on this clonotype: What it binds is not known.

The CDR3 covers 15 residues. The V gene lost 5 bases and the J gene lost 10 bases, with 21 bases spanning the gap. The germline gives CDR1 MGHRA, CDR2 YSYEKL. TCRdb reprocessed the reads via MiXCR and lists one record per CDR3 protein. The data show 55,000 to 70,000 distinct CDR3 sequences, 25% to 40% seen once. The chain has TRBV4-1 and TRBJ2-1; a possible D gene is TRBD2 (6 bases). The sequencing input was PBMCs, sequenced either directly or after in vitro stimulation (not recorded which). The sequence came from a human donor in good health (CMV status not recorded). Some clones in this sample may be carry-over from other donors' samples. The CDR3 DNA sequence: TGCGCCAGCAGCTATGGGGGGACGGTCCAGGGCGAGCAGTTCTTC. This encodes CASSYGGTVQGEQFF.